This TCR beta chain was identified during a study of T cell responses to AZD1222 COVID-19 vaccine. Study results and limitations: Spike-spanning, vaccine-associated CD4 TCRs were dominant at 160-218 and 743-854. Unmutated variant regions are reportedly the target of nearly half of TCRs that are spike-specific. Possibly, clonal diversity was underestimated; donors were largely white British and included more females.

This clone was detected once. Its antigen is undetermined. Using immunoSEQ multiplex PCR, the repertoire was profiled, and TCRdb retains in-frame clones only, with some absent. The sample lists over 50,000 clones, approximately 89% seen once, with about 15% in the top ten. CDR1 is LNHDA, CDR2 SQIVND, per germline (reference sequence). Germline trimming cut 0 bases from V and 6 bases from J; bases unmatched to any gene: 8. There are 16 residues in the CDR3. The sequenced sample was peripheral blood, obtained on day 0 of AZD1222 vaccination. V usage is TRBV19 and J usage is TRBJ1-2, with 9 bases that match TRBD1. This sequence originates from an adult in good health. CDR3 protein: CASSIDPGTGKDGYTF. The CDR3 DNA reads as TGTGCCAGTAGTATAGATCCAGGGACAGGGAAGGATGGCTACACCTTC.